The T cell receptor (beta chain) described here comes from a study of metastatic and nonmetastatic thyroid tumors. Study overall: A comparison of repertoires was made across blood and tumor or nodule tissue from malignant and benign thyroid patients. Notes on the study in general: In both blood and tumor samples, TCR beta diversity was reported significantly higher for malignant than benign nodules.

None of the patients had undergone any treatment ahead of thyroid surgery. This clone occurred a few times. Its antigen is as yet unknown. Original data processing: It was from CDR3 differences across clinicopathological groups that a distant-metastasis classifier for papillary thyroid cancer was built. TCRdb called clones again from the PCR reads with MiXCR. The V and J calls follow TCRdb's processing rather than the paper's. The table has some 13,000 clones, 30% to 35% seen once; the top ten hold about an eighth. The germline CDR1 and CDR2 sequences are KGHDR and SFDVKD. Trimming left V 10 bases short and J 1 base short, with 13 bases between. The CDR3 length is 14 residues.

The TCR sequence derives from a female donor with papillary thyroid cancer or a benign thyroid nodule (not recorded which). Some clones in this sample may be carry-over from other donors' samples. The sample was tumor tissue. The chain joins TRBV24-1 to TRBJ2-1, with a weak D call TRBD1 (6 bases). DNA for the CDR3: TGTGCCACTAGCCACAGGGCTTCCTACAATGAGCAGTTCTTC. Translated, it gives CATSHRASYNEQFF.